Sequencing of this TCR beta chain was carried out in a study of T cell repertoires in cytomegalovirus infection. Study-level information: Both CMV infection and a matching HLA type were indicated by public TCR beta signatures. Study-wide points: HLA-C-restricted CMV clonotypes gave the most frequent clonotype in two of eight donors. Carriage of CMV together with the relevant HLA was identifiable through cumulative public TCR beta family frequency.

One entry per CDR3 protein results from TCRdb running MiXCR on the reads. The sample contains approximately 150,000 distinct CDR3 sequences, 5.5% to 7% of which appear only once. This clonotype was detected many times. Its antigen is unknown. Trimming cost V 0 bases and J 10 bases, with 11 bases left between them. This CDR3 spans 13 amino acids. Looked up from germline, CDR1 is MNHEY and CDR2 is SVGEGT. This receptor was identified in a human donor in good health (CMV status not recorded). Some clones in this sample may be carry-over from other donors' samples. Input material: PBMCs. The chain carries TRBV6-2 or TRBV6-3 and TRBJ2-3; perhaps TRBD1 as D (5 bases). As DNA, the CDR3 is TGTGCCAGCAGTTACTCGGGCTCACAGGCGCAGTATTTT. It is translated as CASSYSGSQAQYF.